The TCR beta chain under discussion was sequenced for a study of CXCR3-negative and CXCR3-positive naive CD8 T cells. About the study: Every library held about 1.5 +/- 0.3 million TRB reads, and the total came to about 135 million.

With UMI labels, 5' RACE was used to prepare the TRB cDNA libraries. No DNA is given; TCRdb re-called the 5' RACE reads and lists each CDR3 protein once. The sample has 100,000 to 150,000 distinct CDR3 sequences. A remark on this clonotype: The antigen is undetermined.

Study results and caveats: Whereas both naive subsets had comparably high diversity, memory CD8+ cells had much lower diversity. Within a donor, both naive subsets shared TRBV-TRBJ usage, unlike memory cells.

Germline assignment: CDR1 LGHDT and CDR2 YNNKEL (reference sequence). The CDR3 extends over 18 amino acids. Triplicate sorts, around 300,000 cells apiece, were made for each CD8+ T cell subset. This sequence originates from a human donor in good health. Some clones in this sample may be carry-over from other donors' samples. The sequenced material came from naive CXCR3- CD8+ T cells from blood. The sample's subset: CD45RO-CCR7+CD27+CD95- naive CD8+ T cells lacking CXCR3 (TNR3-). The V and J genes are TRBV3-1 and TRBJ2-7; the D call of TRBD1 rests on TCRdb alone, since no DNA is present to check it. The CDR3 reads CASSQGLIGTDRDYEQYF.